This is a list of T cell receptor beta chains from one sample in a study of T cells in localized non-small cell lung cancer. Assay: immunoSEQ multiplex PCR; the TCRdb copy retains only in-frame clones and omits some. The data hold about 28,000 clones, with roughly 89% observed a single time. The input for sequencing was peripheral blood, taken before any cancer treatment. These receptor sequences come from a male donor aged 60 or older with stage I lung adenocarcinoma. Each CDR3 is given with its conserved first and last residue. D genes are given only for firm matches. Some rows mark clone size as missing; the rest say once, few, many or name a class of expanded clone.

CDR3	DNA	size	V	J	D
CASPSGTGNEKLFF	TGTGCCAGTCCCTCCGGGACCGGCAATGAAAAACTGTTTTTT	NA	TRBV2	TRBJ1-4	NA
CASRLVGLEPQHF	TGTGCCAGCAGGCTAGTTGGTTTAGAGCCCCAGCATTTT	once	TRBV28	TRBJ1-5	NA
CASSVVGQGSGANVLTF	TGTGCCAGCAGCGTAGTGGGACAGGGATCTGGGGCCAACGTCCTGACTTTC	NA	TRBV9	TRBJ2-6	TRBD1
CASSAQDRNTEAFF	TGTGCCAGCAGTGCCCAGGACAGAAACACTGAAGCTTTCTTT	NA	TRBV28	TRBJ1-1	NA
CASSEIRVWTGRSGYGYTF	TGTGCCAGCAGTGAAATAAGGGTCTGGACGGGCCGGTCGGGCTATGGCTACACCTTC	NA	TRBV6-1	TRBJ1-2	NA
CASSLGVGGGYQETQYF	TGTGCCAGCAGCTTAGGTGTTGGGGGGGGTTACCAAGAGACCCAGTACTTC	once	TRBV7-2	TRBJ2-5	TRBD2
CASRRDPRDEQYF	TGTGCCAGCCGCCGGGACCCACGGGACGAGCAGTACTTC	once	TRBV6-5	TRBJ2-7	NA
CASSVAGTGQGIRTDTQYF	TGTGCCAGCAGCGTAGCTGGAACGGGACAGGGTATAAGAACAGATACGCAGTATTTT	NA	TRBV9	TRBJ2-3	TRBD1
CASSPPSEGGAYGYTF	TGTGCCAGCTCACCACCGAGTGAAGGGGGCGCCTATGGCTACACCTTC	NA	TRBV18	TRBJ1-2	TRBD1
CASSGRTGDTGELFF	TGTGCCAGCAGCGGACGGACAGGGGACACCGGGGAGCTGTTTTTT	once	TRBV13	TRBJ2-2	TRBD1
CASSPSRGGNQPQHF	TGTGCCAGCTCACCGTCCAGGGGGGGCAATCAGCCCCAGCATTTT	NA	TRBV18	TRBJ1-5	TRBD1
CASSRGGGGSANVLTF	TGTGCCAGCAGCCGCGGGGGGGGCGGGTCTGCCAACGTCCTGACTTTC	NA	TRBV5-4	TRBJ2-6	TRBD2
CASSSPTYEQYF	TGTGCCAGCAGTTCCCCTACCTACGAGCAGTACTTC	NA	TRBV6-5	TRBJ2-7	NA
CASSYAPGGTDTQYF	TGTGCCAGCAGCTATGCTCCAGGGGGCACAGATACGCAGTATTTT	NA	TRBV9	TRBJ2-3	NA
CASSSLTGYRPTNEKLFF	TGTGCCAGCAGTTCGCTTACAGGGTACCGACCAACTAATGAAAAACTGTTTTTT	NA	TRBV27	TRBJ1-4	NA
CASIPGGSNTIYF	TGTGCCAGCATCCCGGGGGGGTCTAACACCATATATTTT	NA	TRBV28	TRBJ1-3	NA
CASSPGEHEQYF	TGCGCCAGCAGCCCCGGGGAACACGAGCAGTACTTC	once	TRBV4-1	TRBJ2-7	NA
CASSPTGGDVGELFF	TGCGCCAGCAGCCCGACAGGGGGCGATGTCGGGGAGCTGTTTTTT	NA	TRBV5-1	TRBJ2-2	TRBD1
CASSKGDGYTF	TGTGCCAGCAGTAAGGGAGATGGCTACACCTTC	few	TRBV27	TRBJ1-2	NA
CASSLPLAGGPNTQYF	TGTGCCAGCAGCCTACCTCTAGCGGGGGGGCCGAATACGCAGTATTTT	once	TRBV27	TRBJ2-3	TRBD2